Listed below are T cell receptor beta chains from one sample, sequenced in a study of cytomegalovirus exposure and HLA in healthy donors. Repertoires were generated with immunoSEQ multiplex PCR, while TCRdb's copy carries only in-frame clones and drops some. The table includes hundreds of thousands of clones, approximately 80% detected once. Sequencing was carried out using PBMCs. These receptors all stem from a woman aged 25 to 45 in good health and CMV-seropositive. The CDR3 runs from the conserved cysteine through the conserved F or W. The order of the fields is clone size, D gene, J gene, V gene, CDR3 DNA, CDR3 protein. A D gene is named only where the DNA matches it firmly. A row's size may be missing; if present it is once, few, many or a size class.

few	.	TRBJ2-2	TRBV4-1	TGCGCCAGCAGCCATCGATACACCCTCACCGGGGAGCTGTTTTTT	CASSHRYTLTGELFF
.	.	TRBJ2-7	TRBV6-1	TGTGCCAGCAAGGCACTATACTACGAGCAGTACTTC	CASKALYYEQYF
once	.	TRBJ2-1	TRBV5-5	TGTGCCAGCAGCCCGAAGGGGGGTTTGTATGAGCAGTTCTTC	CASSPKGGLYEQFF
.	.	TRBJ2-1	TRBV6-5	TGTGCCAGCAGTTACTTTCCCAGCGTGAGAGAGCAGTTCTTC	CASSYFPSVREQFF
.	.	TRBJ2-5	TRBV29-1	TGCAGCGTTGACAGAGATTCTCAAGAGACCCAGTACTTC	CSVDRDSQETQYF
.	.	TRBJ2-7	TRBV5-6	TGTGCCAGCAGCCCCTGGGCAATCCCCTACGAGCAGTACTTC	CASSPWAIPYEQYF
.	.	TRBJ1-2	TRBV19	TGTGCCAGTAGTATGAGGAGGGCCCACTATGATGGCTACACCTTC	CASSMRRAHYDGYTF
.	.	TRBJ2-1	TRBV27	TGTGCCAGCAGTTTAGGCCCGGAGGGGAGAGAGCAGTTCTTC	CASSLGPEGREQFF
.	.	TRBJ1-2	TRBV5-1	TGCGCCAGCAGCTTGGGCCCGGGGGGTACGAATGGCTACACCTTC	CASSLGPGGTNGYTF
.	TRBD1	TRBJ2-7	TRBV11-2	TGTGCCAGCAGCGGAGGGACAGGGAAATCCTACGAGCAGTACTTC	CASSGGTGKSYEQYF
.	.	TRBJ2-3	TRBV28	TGTGCCAGCAGAACCCTCACAGATACGCAGTATTTT	CASRTLTDTQYF
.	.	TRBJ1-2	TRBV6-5	TGTGCCAGCAGCCAAGGGTTGGCCTATGGCTACACCTTC	CASSQGLAYGYTF
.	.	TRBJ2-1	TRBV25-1	TGTGCCAGCAGTGGCCCCCTTCACCAGAGCTCCTACAATGAGCAGTTCTTC	CASSGPLHQSSYNEQFF
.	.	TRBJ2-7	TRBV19	TGTGCCAGTAGTATAGATTCGCAGGTATCCTACGAGCAGTACTTC	CASSIDSQVSYEQYF
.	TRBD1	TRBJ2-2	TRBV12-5	TGTGCTAGTGGTTTGGTACGACAGGGGGCCATCGGGGAGCTGTTTTTT	CASGLVRQGAIGELFF
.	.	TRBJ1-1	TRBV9	TGTGCCAGCAGCCCCCCTTTGGGACTGATGAACACTGAAGCTTTCTTT	CASSPPLGLMNTEAFF
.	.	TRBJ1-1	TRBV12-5	TGTGCTAGTGGTTTAACCCGACGGTACACTGAAGCTTTCTTT	CASGLTRRYTEAFF
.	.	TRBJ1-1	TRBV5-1	TGCGCCAGCAGCTTGGCACAGATATCGATGAACACTGAAGCTTTCTTT	CASSLAQISMNTEAFF
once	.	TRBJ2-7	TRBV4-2	TGTGCCAGCAGCCAAGAAAGGATTTCCTACGAGCAGTACTTC	CASSQERISYEQYF
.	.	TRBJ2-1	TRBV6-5	TGTGCCAGCAGAATCAGGTCCGACTCCTACAATGAGCAGTTCTTC	CASRIRSDSYNEQFF
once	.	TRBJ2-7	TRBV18	TGTGCCAGCTCACCGGCCCCAACTCCTATGAGCTCCTACGAGCAGTACTTC	CASSPAPTPMSSYEQYF
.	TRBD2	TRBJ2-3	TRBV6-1	TGTGCCAGCAGTGAAGTGGCTGCGGGAGATGTAGATACGCAGTATTTT	CASSEVAAGDVDTQYF
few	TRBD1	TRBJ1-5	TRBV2	TGTGCCAGTAGACAGGGAACCAATCAGCCCCAGCATTTT	CASRQGTNQPQHF
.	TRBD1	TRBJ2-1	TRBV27	TGTGCCAGCAGTTCTCCGGGACAGGGGGCCTTAAGCTCCTACAATGAGCAGTTCTTC	CASSSPGQGALSSYNEQFF
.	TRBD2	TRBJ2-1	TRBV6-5	TGTGCCAGCAGTTACAAGTCGTCTAGCGGGAGGTATGAGCAGTTCTTC	CASSYKSSSGRYEQFF
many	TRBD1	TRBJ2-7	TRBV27	TGTGCCAGCAGTCGCGACAGGGGTGAGCAGTACTTC	CASSRDRGEQYF
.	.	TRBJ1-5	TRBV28	TGTGCCAGCAGTTTAGAGAGAGATAGCAATCAGCCCCAGCATTTT	CASSLERDSNQPQHF
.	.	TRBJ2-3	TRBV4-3	TGCGCCAGCAGCCAAGATTTAGGGGAGCCAGATACGCAGTATTTT	CASSQDLGEPDTQYF
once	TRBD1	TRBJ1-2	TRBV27	TGTGCCAGCAGTTTGTCCGACAGGGGGCAGGGTGCAGGAGGGGGCTACACCTTC	CASSLSDRGQGAGGGYTF
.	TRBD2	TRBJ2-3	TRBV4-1	TGCGCCAGCAGCCTTCTCACACCGACTAGCGGTCTTTTCACAGATACGCAGTATTTT	CASSLLTPTSGLFTDTQYF
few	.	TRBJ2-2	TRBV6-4	TGTGCCAGCAGTGACTCGGCGGAGGGCGGGGAGCTGTTTTTT	CASSDSAEGGELFF
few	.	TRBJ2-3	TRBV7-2	TGTGCCAGCAGCTTAGTTTGGTCCCAGTACTCAGATACGCAGTATTTT	CASSLVWSQYSDTQYF
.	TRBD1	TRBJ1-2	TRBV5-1	TGCGCCAGCAGCCCAGGGACAGGGGGTTTCTATGGCTACACCTTC	CASSPGTGGFYGYTF
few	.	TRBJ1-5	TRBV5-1	TGCGCCAGCAGCTCACGACCGGCAGGGGAGGGCAATCAGCCCCAGCATTTT	CASSSRPAGEGNQPQHF